This T cell receptor beta chain was retrieved from a study of blood T cell repertoires in COVID-19 (dated by TCRdb to 2018 to 2020). In the study overall: Samples covering the acute and convalescent phases of COVID-19 were provided by collaborators in the United States, Italy and Spain. Where available, HLA class I and class II types were obtained from metadata supplied by the sample provider rather than from assay-based typing. The prospective study material was composed of cDNA or gDNA derived from T cells, B-cell-depleted T cells, or PBMCs. Subjects who had been exposed to COVID-19, were actively infected with it, or had recovered from it provided the deeply sampled blood TCRbeta repertoires that made up the dataset. A de-identified subject ID, COVID-19 status, age in years and sex were almost always included in the sample metadata. A freely available public database, intended as a resource for researchers studying the immune response to SARS-CoV-2, is where the repertoires were released. The samples were drawn from two sources: the first 160 participants of the ongoing ImmuneRACE study, and 1,000 to 1,500 subjects contributed by 6 global collaborators.

TCRbeta CDR3 regions were amplified from genomic DNA using the immunoSEQ Assay, a bias-controlled multiplex PCR. As for the original processing: Nucleated cell counts per sample were estimated from amplification of reference gene primers within the assay. Sequence reads were collapsed and filtered to measure the absolute abundance of every unique TCRbeta CDR3 rearrangement. For each sample, productive Simpson clonality was calculated as the square root of Simpson's diversity index over productive rearrangements. This immuneACCESS table, as held by TCRdb, lists in-frame sequences with V and J called but not all clones. Of the missing ones, under half trace to an unresolved V gene in checked studies; the others have no known cause. V, J and clone size are taken as reported in that table, and D and trimming were inferred from the DNA itself. For this sample the table gives about 220,000 clones, of which 80% to 90% were detected only once. The ten largest account for nearly 5% of the sample.

From the cysteine up to the phenylalanine, the CDR3 has a length of 17 residues. Here the CDR3 DNA is all that survives: 51 bases in frame from base 1. The germline V gene supplies CDR1 SGHVS and CDR2 FNYEAQ. Relative to germline, V is missing 0 bases and J is missing 9 bases, with 13 bases of the junction outside any gene match. Participants in the prospective study were aged about 18 to 95 years, lived in more than 20 United States geographic areas, and enrolled through a virtual design. To assign participants to cohorts, the prospective study relied on clinical history that participants themselves reported in a screening survey and a study questionnaire. Exposed participants were defined as having been in contact with someone with a PCR-confirmed or clinician-diagnosed COVID-19 case within 2 weeks of study entry. In the prospective study, mobile phlebotomists collected whole blood, serum and a nasopharyngeal or oropharyngeal swab from each participant. Additional blood draws and questionnaires over an approximately 2-month period could optionally be provided by prospective study participants. Prospective study blood samples were shipped either frozen or at room temperature before DNA extraction.

With respect to this clone: What this receptor recognizes is not known. The record has no base qualities; no much larger clone is one base away.

Findings and caveats that apply to the study as a whole: Clinical and demographic metadata were provided uncurated, with the amount varying by source and participant.

This clonotype originated in a woman in her 50s who had been exposed to COVID-19. The rearranged chain carries TRBV7-6 and TRBJ2-1, with 8 bases aligning to TRBD2. The sequenced sample was PBMCs or T cells enriched from blood (not recorded which). The CDR3 reads CASSLASLRGGRGEQFF. The DNA sequence reads TGTGCCAGCAGCTTAGCGTCCCTACGGGGGGGCCGAGGTGAGCAGTTCTTC. With all but the CDR3 taken from the reference TRBV7-6 and TRBJ2-1 genes, the full variable domain is: GAGVSQSPRYKVTKRGQDVALRCDPISGHVSLYWYRQALGQGPEFLTYFNYEAQQDKSGLPNDRFSAERPEGSISTLTIQRTEQRDSAMYRCASSLASLRGGRGEQFFGPGTRLTVL.